The 28 T cell receptor beta chains presented below share a single source sample, sequenced in a study of T cells in Graves' hyperthyroidism and ophthalmopathy. Amplified TCR beta CDR3 regions derived from RNA transcripts. TCR CDR3 regions were first amplified by RT-PCR with HTBI primers. TCRdb independently ran MiXCR on the multiplex PCR reads; one entry per CDR3 protein. Among some 620,000 distinct CDR3 sequences listed, around 15% were seen once. Input material: blood. The receptors come from a young woman with Graves' hyperthyroidism.

This clonotype was detected many times. The chain couples TRBV20-1 to TRBJ2-1; D is unclear. CDR1 and CDR2 (germline): DFQATT, SNEGSKA (reference sequence). Trimming took 3 bases from V and 5 from J, leaving 8 bases between them. The CDR3 consists of 12 residues. The CDR3 region is CSASPTNNEQFF. DNA for the CDR3: TGCAGTGCTAGTCCCACCAACAATGAGCAGTTCTTC.

This clonotype was recorded a few times. This sequence joins TRBV10-3 and TRBJ2-5, with 8 nucleotides matching TRBD2. From germline, CDR1 is ENHRY and CDR2 SYGVKD. The ends lost 0 bases at V and 3 bases at J; junction bases unmatched: 0. The CDR3 sequence is 14 residues long. CDR3 DNA: TGTGCCATCAGTGAGTCACTAGCGGAAGAGACCCAGTACTTC. It translates to CAISESLAEETQYF.

This clonotype appeared many times. The V gene is TRBV11-2, the J gene TRBJ2-7; D tentatively reads TRBD1 or TRBD2 (5 bases each). Germline loops: CDR1 SGHAT, CDR2 FQNNGV. The CDR3 length is 16 residues. V gave up 2 bases and J gave up 3 bases, with 17 bases separating them. The CDR3 protein is CASSLKRGFGYYEQYF. The CDR3 DNA reads as TGTGCCAGCAGCTTAAAGAGGGGATTTGGTTACTACGAGCAGTACTTC.

This clonotype was counted ten times or more. The J gene is TRBJ2-2, the V gene TRBV5-1; 13 bases align to TRBD2. CDR1 and CDR2 from the germline V gene are SGHRS and YFSETQ. The CDR3 covers 15 residues. With 2 bases clipped from V and 6 bases from J, the junction kept 1 base outside the gene matches. CDR3 protein: CASSLLAGGPGELFF. CDR3 DNA sequence: TGCGCCAGCAGCTTACTAGCGGGAGGGCCCGGGGAGCTGTTTTTT.

This clonotype was seen many times. The chain joins TRBV12-3 or TRBV12-4 to TRBJ1-2, with 8 bases aligning to TRBD1. The CDR3 contains 17 residues. V gave up 3 bases and J gave up 3 bases; unmatched junction bases: 12. This chain's CDR3 is CASSFRGARGLYYGYTF. The CDR3 DNA follows: TGTGCCAGCAGTTTCCGAGGGGCCAGGGGGCTGTACTATGGCTACACCTTC.

This clonotype has at least ten counts. V and J are TRBV28 and TRBJ2-7, with TRBD1 identical over 8 bases. Per the germline V gene, CDR1 is MDHEN and CDR2 is SYDVKM. The CDR3 runs 13 residues. J lost 6 bases, V lost 5 bases, and 6 bases had no gene match. CDR3 amino acids: CASSPQTGGEQYF. The CDR3 DNA reads TGTGCCAGCAGTCCCCAAACAGGGGGCGAGCAGTACTTC.

The DNA for the CDR3 is TGTGCCAGCGTCCTCAGCGGAGAGCAGTTCTTC. Protein sequence: CASVLSGEQFF. The chain uses TRBV7-2 and TRBJ2-1; TRBD2 might be the D (5 bases). Germline loops: CDR1 SGHTA, CDR2 FQGNSA. The CDR3 is 11 residues long. Trimming removed 8 bases at V and 10 bases at J, with 12 bases between.

This clonotype was counted at least ten times. The V and J genes are TRBV28 and TRBJ2-4; 9 nucleotides align to TRBD1. The CDR3 spans 15 residues. Per the germline V gene, CDR1 is MDHEN and CDR2 is SYDVKM. V dropped 5 bases and J dropped 6; count of bases not matched to a gene: 8. Here the CDR3 DNA reads TGTGCCAGCAGTCCCGGGACAGGGAAAATAAACATTCAGTACTTC. It specifies CASSPGTGKINIQYF.

This clonotype showed up just a few times. The CDR3 here is CASSASAGGAYEQYF. CDR3 sequence (DNA): TGTGCCAGCAGTGCCTCGGCGGGAGGCGCCTACGAGCAGTACTTC. The gene calls are TRBV6-4 and TRBJ2-7; the match to TRBD2 covers 8 bases. V lost 4 bases to trimming and J lost 2 bases; unmatched junction nucleotides: 7. The CDR3 is 15 amino acids. Germline V lookup: CDR1 MRHNA, CDR2 SNTAGT.

Regarding this clonotype: The conserved phenylalanine or tryptophan is not found at the CDR3 terminus, so this likely reflects a read error. This chain joins TRBV29-1 and TRBJ1-1; the D gene is possibly TRBD1 (5 bases). V was cut by 4 bases and J by 4 bases, with 19 bases left in between. CDR1 SQVTM and CDR2 ANQGSEA come from the germline V gene. This CDR3 is built from 15 residues. The chain's CDR3 is CSVALLGLGTTEAFS. CDR3 coding DNA: TGCAGCGTTGCCTTACTGGGACTGGGGACCACTGAAGCTTTCTCT.

This rearrangement joins TRBV9 to TRBJ2-3; TRBD2 aligns across 9 bases. Germline CDR1 is SGDLS and CDR2 is YYNGEE. This CDR3 contains 14 residues. Trimming removed 3 bases from V and 6 bases from J; junction bases left unmatched: 5. This CDR3 is CASSASGTSDTQYF. The CDR3 nucleotides read TGTGCCAGCAGCGCTAGCGGGACCTCCGATACGCAGTATTTT.

This clonotype appeared many times. This chain joins TRBV24-1 and TRBJ2-1; TRBD2 is a possible D gene (5 bases). The CDR3 covers 14 residues. The ends were cut back, 7 bases at V and 7 bases at J, with 16 bases in the middle. Germline loops: CDR1 KGHDR, CDR2 SFDVKD. The CDR3 loop is CATSGLSGSNEQFF. CDR3 DNA sequence: TGTGCCACCAGCGGACTTTCAGGCTCGAATGAGCAGTTCTTC.

This CDR3 is CASSVEIQGTGELFF. The CDR3 DNA reads TGTGCCAGCAGCGTTGAGATCCAGGGCACCGGGGAGCTGTTTTTT. The chain uses TRBV9 and TRBJ2-2, with a possible D match to TRBD1 (5 bases). This CDR3 region has 15 residues. Germline CDR1 reads SGDLS; CDR2 reads YYNGEE. V was trimmed by 2 bases and J by 4 bases, leaving 12 bases between them.

This clonotype showed up just a few times. V gene TRBV20-1 combines with J gene TRBJ2-5, with D unresolved. Germline CDR1 and CDR2: DFQATT and SNEGSKA (reference sequence). V was pared by 6 bases and J by 5 bases, with 22 bases between. The CDR3 totals 15 residues. CDR3 loop: CSATVGIADWETQYF. The CDR3 DNA follows: TGCAGTGCAACGGTAGGGATTGCCGATTGGGAGACCCAGTACTTC.

The sample holds a few counts of this clonotype. The chain links TRBV5-1 to TRBJ2-7, with 8 bases identical to TRBD2. CDR3 length: 15 residues. Germline lookup yields CDR1 SGHRS and CDR2 YFSETQ. V dropped 2 bases and J dropped 4; count of bases not matched to a gene: 8. CDR3 coding DNA: TGCGCCAGCAGCTTTTTAAGAGCGGGAGAGTACGAGCAGTACTTC. It translates to CASSFLRAGEYEQYF.

This clonotype was seen a few times. The rearrangement uses TRBV11-2 and TRBJ2-1; 7 bases align to TRBD2. CDR1 is SGHAT, CDR2 FQNNGV, per germline. Trimming took 5 bases from V and 0 from J; bases not matched to a gene: 13. The CDR3 contains 18 residues. This CDR3 is CASSLIRGASGSYNEQFF. CDR3 sequence (DNA): TGTGCCAGCAGCCTGATAAGAGGCGCTAGCGGCTCCTACAATGAGCAGTTCTTC.

In this sample, this clonotype turned up many times. The genes are TRBV30 and TRBJ1-1, with D perhaps TRBD1 (5 bases). V lost 8 bases and J lost 3, with 10 bases in between. This CDR3 contains 11 residues. From germline, CDR1 is GTSNPN and CDR2 SVGIG (reference sequence). The CDR3: CARGVHTEAFF. The CDR3 bases are TGTGCCCGGGGGGTTCACACTGAAGCTTTCTTT.

This clonotype was seen many times. This chain joins TRBV20-1 and TRBJ1-5, with no clear D. With 3 bases removed from V and 0 bases from J, the gap between germline ends came to 9 bases. CDR1 DFQATT and CDR2 SNEGSKA come from the germline V gene (reference sequence). This CDR3 comprises 14 residues. The CDR3 reads CSASSGFSNQPQHF. The CDR3 DNA follows: TGCAGTGCTAGCTCAGGTTTTAGCAATCAGCCCCAGCATTTT.

This chain connects TRBV5-1 to TRBJ2-2; weak D call: TRBD1 (5 bases). Trimming removed 5 bases at V and 5 bases at J, with 16 bases between. Looked up from germline, CDR1 is SGHRS and CDR2 is YFSETQ. CDR3 length equals 15 residues. DNA for the CDR3: TGCGCCAGCAGTAATATTGGCCAGGGAACCGGGGAGCTGTTTTTT. Its protein is CASSNIGQGTGELFF.

The rearrangement uses TRBV19 and TRBJ1-5, with D uncertain. Per germline, CDR1 LNHDA and CDR2 SQIVND (reference sequence). The CDR3 has 16 residues. Trimming took off 5 bases at V and 0 bases at J, with 14 bases between the two ends. The chain's CDR3 is CASSPLGSYSNQPQHF. The CDR3, as DNA: TGTGCCAGTAGTCCCCTCGGGAGTTATAGCAATCAGCCCCAGCATTTT.

This clonotype was counted a few times. This sequence joins TRBV20-1 and TRBJ2-7, with D perhaps TRBD1 (5 bases). The germline gives CDR1 DFQATT, CDR2 SNEGSKA (reference sequence). The CDR3 has 14 residues. V dropped 3 bases and J dropped 2 bases, with 14 bases sitting between them. The CDR3 DNA reads as TGCAGTGCTAGGCCCCCAGGACAAACCTACGAGCAGTACTTC. It is translated as CSARPPGQTYEQYF.

This clonotype has at least ten counts. J is TRBJ2-1 and V is TRBV7-8; no clear D. V was pared by 2 bases and J by 9 bases, with 20 bases between. CDR3 length equals 16 residues. Germline V gives CDR1 SGHVS, CDR2 FQNEAQ. For the CDR3, the DNA is TGTGCCAGCAGCTTAAGGGAAGGTGTCTTTCGGAGTGAGCAGTTCTTC. Protein product: CASSLREGVFRSEQFF.

The chain recombines TRBV20-1 with TRBJ2-3, with 13 bases that match TRBD2. Germline assignment: CDR1 DFQATT and CDR2 SNEGSKA (reference sequence). V trimming: 6 bases; J trimming: 5 bases; junction bases outside the gene matches: 14. The CDR3 totals 17 residues. The CDR3 protein is CSATDRLAGGMEDTQYF. The CDR3 DNA follows: TGCAGTGCCACCGACCGACTAGCGGGAGGAATGGAAGATACGCAGTATTTT.

This clonotype has at least ten counts. This chain joins TRBV12-3 or TRBV12-4 and TRBJ1-1; 8 bases agree with TRBD1. J lost 6 bases, V lost 2 bases, and 8 bases had no gene match. The CDR3 runs to 15 residues. This CDR3 is CASSLTAQGAAEAFF. The CDR3, as DNA: TGTGCCAGCAGTTTAACCGCCCAGGGGGCTGCTGAAGCTTTCTTT.

This clonotype was seen at least ten times. The chain carries TRBV11-2 and TRBJ2-1; 7 positions agree with TRBD1. The ends lost 6 bases at V and 5 bases at J; junction bases unmatched: 7. Germline V gene data show CDR1 as SGHAT and CDR2 as FQNNGV. This CDR3 has 14 amino acids. The CDR3 region is CASRPGQIHNEQFF. In nucleotides, the CDR3 is TGTGCCAGCAGACCGGGACAGATCCACAATGAGCAGTTCTTC.

This clonotype was picked up a small number of times. A read error may account for a junction end that differs from germline. V and J are TRBV28 and TRBJ2-1; no definite D call. From germline, CDR1 is MDHEN and CDR2 SYDVKM. The CDR3 covers 13 residues. The CDR3 is CASKTSSYNEQSF. In DNA form, the CDR3 reads TGTGCCAGCAAAACCTCCTCCTACAATGAGCAGTCCTTC.

This clonotype appeared many times. This rearrangement joins TRBV27 to TRBJ1-1; D uncertain. Per the germline V gene, CDR1 is MNHEY and CDR2 is SMNVEV (reference sequence). The CDR3 sequence is 13 residues long. V was trimmed by 1 base and J by 11 bases, leaving 14 bases between them. CDR3: CASSLLGGVGAFF. CDR3 in DNA: TGTGCCAGCAGTTTATTGGGAGGCGTGGGTGCTTTCTTT.

This clonotype was counted between two and nine times. The chain has TRBV12-3 or TRBV12-4 and TRBJ2-1; no clear D gene. The ends were cut back, 2 bases at V and 10 bases at J, with 12 bases in the middle. The CDR3 contains 13 residues. CDR3 DNA sequence: TGTGCCAGCAGTTTAATTTCTGGGGTCGAGCAGTTCTTC. As protein: CASSLISGVEQFF.